The clone carrying this T cell receptor (beta chain) has ten or more counts. TCRdb ran MiXCR on the 5' RACE reads and lists one entry per CDR3 protein. The sample has about 790,000 distinct CDR3 sequences, around a sixth seen once. Healthy Caucasians provided all donations. This entry comes from a study of identical twins. V gave up 3 bases and J gave up 6 bases; unmatched junction bases: 11. The germline CDR1 and CDR2 sequences are SGHRS and YFSETQ. The CDR3 extends over 16 amino acids. The same sample was also used in a study of T cells expressing NK-cell markers. That source adds: The study found dominant NKG2C+ clonotypes at roughly 1.0-7.0% of CD8+ T cells in six donors. The HCMV specificity of the expanded NKG2C+ T cell clones stayed unresolved.

The source is a woman under 30 in good health. Material: PBMCs. V gene TRBV5-1 combines with J gene TRBJ2-1, with 8 bases fitting TRBD2. CDR3 sequence: CASSSILGLGSNEQFF. For the CDR3, the DNA is TGCGCCAGCAGCTCCATATTGGGACTAGGGTCCAATGAGCAGTTCTTC.